Listed below are T cell receptor beta chains from one sample, sequenced in a study of T cells in localized non-small cell lung cancer. Produced via immunoSEQ multiplex PCR; TCRdb's table is partial and in-frame only. The data show some 29,000 clones, roughly 86% seen once. The sequencing used peripheral blood, collected before any cancer treatment. These receptors all come from a male donor aged 60 or over with stage I lung adenocarcinoma. The CDR3 runs from the conserved cysteine through the conserved F or W. Each record gives: V gene, J gene, D gene, clone size, CDR3 protein, CDR3 DNA. A D gene is named only where the DNA matches it firmly. Clone size, where shown, is once, few, many, or a class for clones that have expanded.

V gene: TRBV11-2; J gene: TRBJ2-4; D gene: TRBD1; clone size: .; CDR3 protein: CASSLDITGETSIQYF; CDR3 DNA: TGTGCCAGCAGCTTAGACATAACAGGGGAAACCTCAATTCAGTACTTC
V gene: TRBV19; J gene: TRBJ2-3; D gene: TRBD2; clone size: .; CDR3 protein: CASSSLLGLAGADTQYF; CDR3 DNA: TGTGCCAGTAGTTCTTTACTGGGACTAGCGGGGGCAGATACGCAGTATTTT
V gene: TRBV11-2; J gene: TRBJ1-1; D gene: .; clone size: .; CDR3 protein: CASSFTGPMNTEAFF; CDR3 DNA: TGTGCCAGCAGCTTTACAGGACCTATGAACACTGAAGCTTTCTTT
V gene: TRBV27; J gene: TRBJ2-7; D gene: .; clone size: few; CDR3 protein: CASSNFGQSYEQYF; CDR3 DNA: TGTGCCAGCAGTAATTTCGGCCAGTCCTACGAGCAGTACTTC
V gene: TRBV5-1; J gene: TRBJ2-1; D gene: .; clone size: .; CDR3 protein: CASSSQVGNEQFF; CDR3 DNA: TGCGCCAGCAGCTCCCAAGTAGGTAATGAGCAGTTCTTC
V gene: TRBV7-9; J gene: TRBJ1-2; D gene: TRBD1; clone size: medium-sized; CDR3 protein: CASSLGTGNSYTF; CDR3 DNA: TGTGCCAGCAGCTTAGGGACAGGGAACAGCTACACCTTC
V gene: TRBV30; J gene: TRBJ1-2; D gene: TRBD1; clone size: .; CDR3 protein: CASQGAAYGYTF; CDR3 DNA: TGTGCGTCCCAGGGGGCGGCCTATGGCTACACCTTC
V gene: TRBV2; J gene: TRBJ1-5; D gene: .; clone size: .; CDR3 protein: CASNPDGNNQPQHF; CDR3 DNA: TGTGCCAGCAACCCGGACGGGAACAATCAGCCCCAGCATTTT
V gene: TRBV7-2; J gene: TRBJ1-2; D gene: .; clone size: .; CDR3 protein: CASSWRNPYPSYGYTF; CDR3 DNA: TGTGCCAGCAGCTGGAGGAATCCCTACCCCTCCTATGGCTACACCTTC
V gene: TRBV4-3; J gene: TRBJ1-4; D gene: .; clone size: .; CDR3 protein: CASSHNEKLFF; CDR3 DNA: TGCGCCAGCAGCCACAATGAAAAACTGTTTTTT
V gene: TRBV5-1; J gene: TRBJ2-1; D gene: TRBD1; clone size: once; CDR3 protein: CASSLVGDRTYNEQFF; CDR3 DNA: TGCGCCAGCAGCTTGGTGGGGGACAGGACCTACAATGAGCAGTTCTTC
V gene: TRBV19; J gene: TRBJ2-7; D gene: .; clone size: .; CDR3 protein: CASSSLTGTQYF; CDR3 DNA: TGTGCCAGTAGTTCCCTCACCGGGACGCAGTACTTC
V gene: TRBV5-5; J gene: TRBJ1-4; D gene: .; clone size: .; CDR3 protein: CASSLSFGVEEKLFF; CDR3 DNA: TGTGCCAGCAGCTTGTCATTCGGGGTAGAAGAAAAACTGTTTTTT
V gene: TRBV10-3; J gene: TRBJ2-3; D gene: .; clone size: .; CDR3 protein: CAIRSGASGFDTQYF; CDR3 DNA: TGTGCCATCAGATCAGGGGCTAGCGGTTTTGATACGCAGTATTTT
V gene: TRBV4-3; J gene: TRBJ2-7; D gene: TRBD2; clone size: .; CDR3 protein: CASSQESNRASGGFTTYEQYF; CDR3 DNA: TGCGCCAGCAGCCAAGAATCCAACCGGGCTAGCGGGGGGTTTACGACCTACGAGCAGTACTTC
V gene: TRBV19; J gene: TRBJ1-2; D gene: .; clone size: .; CDR3 protein: CASSINRGGGYTF; CDR3 DNA: TGTGCCAGTAGTATCAATAGGGGCGGAGGCTACACCTTC
V gene: TRBV9; J gene: TRBJ1-6; D gene: TRBD1; clone size: .; CDR3 protein: CASSGGPGQGWENSPLHF; CDR3 DNA: TGTGCCAGCAGCGGGGGACCGGGACAGGGATGGGAGAATTCACCCCTCCACTTT
V gene: TRBV28; J gene: TRBJ1-1; D gene: .; clone size: .; CDR3 protein: CATTPTVGPMNTEAFF; CDR3 DNA: TGTGCCACTACCCCGACGGTCGGTCCTATGAACACTGAAGCTTTCTTT
V gene: TRBV10-3; J gene: TRBJ2-1; D gene: TRBD1; clone size: .; CDR3 protein: CAISARLDRGEGDEQFF; CDR3 DNA: TGTGCCATCAGTGCACGGCTGGACAGGGGAGAGGGGGATGAGCAGTTCTTC
V gene: TRBV4-3; J gene: TRBJ2-7; D gene: .; clone size: .; CDR3 protein: CASSQDWKGRARGEQYF; CDR3 DNA: TGCGCCAGCAGCCAAGATTGGAAGGGCAGGGCGCGGGGCGAGCAGTACTTC
V gene: TRBV11-2; J gene: TRBJ1-3; D gene: .; clone size: few; CDR3 protein: CATGFSGNTIYF; CDR3 DNA: TGTGCCACGGGGTTCTCTGGAAACACCATATATTTT
V gene: TRBV4-3; J gene: TRBJ1-3; D gene: .; clone size: .; CDR3 protein: CASSQWGSSGNTIYF; CDR3 DNA: TGCGCCAGCAGCCAATGGGGGAGCTCTGGAAACACCATATATTTT
V gene: TRBV19; J gene: TRBJ1-1; D gene: TRBD1; clone size: .; CDR3 protein: CASSIPPGRGLNTEAFF; CDR3 DNA: TGTGCCAGTAGTATACCTCCGGGCAGGGGGCTGAACACTGAAGCTTTCTTT
V gene: TRBV28; J gene: TRBJ1-2; D gene: .; clone size: few; CDR3 protein: CASSLWTDNYGYTF; CDR3 DNA: TGTGCCAGCAGTTTATGGACAGACAACTATGGCTACACCTTC
V gene: TRBV14; J gene: TRBJ1-2; D gene: .; clone size: .; CDR3 protein: CASSQPYGYTF; CDR3 DNA: TGTGCCAGCAGCCAGCCCTATGGCTACACCTTC
V gene: TRBV6-1; J gene: TRBJ2-7; D gene: TRBD1; clone size: .; CDR3 protein: CASRITRTGLPEQYF; CDR3 DNA: TGTGCCAGCAGGATAACGCGGACAGGTCTTCCCGAGCAGTACTTC
V gene: TRBV11-2; J gene: TRBJ2-5; D gene: .; clone size: .; CDR3 protein: CASRLGQGGGTQYF; CDR3 DNA: TGTGCCAGCCGATTAGGACAGGGAGGGGGGACCCAGTACTTC
V gene: TRBV29-1; J gene: TRBJ2-7; D gene: TRBD1; clone size: .; CDR3 protein: CSGGTGTYEQYF; CDR3 DNA: TGCAGCGGCGGGACAGGAACCTACGAGCAGTACTTC
V gene: TRBV5-1; J gene: TRBJ1-4; D gene: .; clone size: .; CDR3 protein: CASSPDLANEKLFF; CDR3 DNA: TGCGCCAGCAGCCCGGACCTCGCTAATGAAAAACTGTTTTTT
V gene: TRBV28; J gene: TRBJ1-1; D gene: .; clone size: .; CDR3 protein: CATEGNTEAFF; CDR3 DNA: TGTGCCACGGAAGGGAACACTGAAGCTTTCTTT
V gene: TRBV2; J gene: TRBJ2-7; D gene: .; clone size: .; CDR3 protein: CASSTGGSSYEQYF; CDR3 DNA: TGTGCCAGCAGTACCGGGGGAAGCTCCTACGAGCAGTACTTC
V gene: TRBV6-5; J gene: TRBJ1-3; D gene: TRBD1; clone size: .; CDR3 protein: CASSYFKGAGNTIYF; CDR3 DNA: TGTGCCAGCAGTTACTTCAAGGGGGCCGGAAACACCATATATTTT
V gene: TRBV7-9; J gene: TRBJ2-2; D gene: .; clone size: .; CDR3 protein: CASSPGQLNSGELFF; CDR3 DNA: TGTGCCAGCAGCCCAGGGCAGTTGAACTCCGGGGAGCTGTTTTTT
V gene: TRBV6-5; J gene: TRBJ1-2; D gene: .; clone size: .; CDR3 protein: CASSYSRRDYGYTF; CDR3 DNA: TGTGCCAGCAGTTACTCGAGAAGGGACTATGGCTACACCTTC
V gene: TRBV15; J gene: TRBJ1-2; D gene: TRBD1; clone size: .; CDR3 protein: CATSSDRGSGGYTF; CDR3 DNA: TGTGCCACCAGCAGTGACAGGGGATCAGGTGGCTACACCTTC
V gene: TRBV9; J gene: TRBJ2-7; D gene: .; clone size: .; CDR3 protein: CASSVGVGGPYEQYF; CDR3 DNA: TGTGCCAGCAGCGTAGGGGTCGGGGGGCCCTACGAGCAGTACTTC
V gene: TRBV7-3; J gene: TRBJ2-5; D gene: TRBD1; clone size: .; CDR3 protein: CASSLQGVPETQYF; CDR3 DNA: TGTGCCAGCAGCCTTCAGGGGGTCCCAGAGACCCAGTACTTC
V gene: TRBV11-1; J gene: TRBJ2-1; D gene: .; clone size: .; CDR3 protein: CASTGKSSYNEQFF; CDR3 DNA: TGTGCCAGCACCGGAAAAAGCTCCTACAATGAGCAGTTCTTC
V gene: TRBV7-2; J gene: TRBJ1-1; D gene: TRBD1; clone size: .; CDR3 protein: CASNGQGYTEAFF; CDR3 DNA: TGTGCCAGCAACGGACAGGGGTACACTGAAGCTTTCTTT
V gene: TRBV30; J gene: TRBJ1-5; D gene: .; clone size: .; CDR3 protein: CAWKPGGGGPQHF; CDR3 DNA: TGTGCCTGGAAACCCGGGGGCGGGGGGCCCCAGCATTTT
V gene: TRBV7-2; J gene: TRBJ2-3; D gene: TRBD1; clone size: .; CDR3 protein: CAVARTGTTDTQYF; CDR3 DNA: TGTGCCGTTGCCCGGACAGGGACCACAGATACGCAGTATTTT
V gene: TRBV11-2; J gene: TRBJ2-1; D gene: .; clone size: .; CDR3 protein: CASSLTDNEQFF; CDR3 DNA: TGTGCCAGCAGCTTAACGGACAATGAGCAGTTCTTC
V gene: TRBV10-3; J gene: TRBJ1-5; D gene: .; clone size: .; CDR3 protein: CAISDGSEQPQHF; CDR3 DNA: TGTGCCATCAGTGATGGGAGTGAGCAGCCCCAGCATTTT
V gene: TRBV29-1; J gene: TRBJ1-2; D gene: .; clone size: .; CDR3 protein: CSVGGQLYGYTF; CDR3 DNA: TGCAGCGTTGGCGGACAGCTCTATGGCTACACCTTC
V gene: TRBV30; J gene: TRBJ2-7; D gene: .; clone size: .; CDR3 protein: CAWSVGLHYEQYF; CDR3 DNA: TGTGCCTGGAGTGTGGGCCTTCACTACGAGCAGTACTTC
V gene: TRBV30; J gene: TRBJ2-1; D gene: .; clone size: .; CDR3 protein: CAWSVRWDNEQFF; CDR3 DNA: TGTGCCTGGAGTGTACGGTGGGACAATGAGCAGTTCTTC
V gene: TRBV2; J gene: TRBJ2-2; D gene: .; clone size: once; CDR3 protein: CASRSSGELFF; CDR3 DNA: TGTGCCAGCCGGAGCTCCGGGGAGCTGTTTTTT